What follows are 7 T cell receptor beta chains derived from one specimen sequenced in a study of monozygotic twins with inflammatory bowel disease. TCRdb reprocessed the 5' RACE reads; each CDR3 protein has one entry and no DNA is given. The listing contains some 130,000 distinct CDR3 sequences. The sample comprised blood. The receptors were sampled from a human donor with ulcerative colitis or Crohn's disease, or a healthy co-twin of an affected twin (not recorded which).

The rearrangement uses TRBV7-2 and TRBJ1-6; TCRdb indicates TRBD1, and absent DNA this call remains unverified. The CDR3 consists of 13 residues. Germline V gene lookup returns CDR1 SGHTA and CDR2 FQGNSA. The CDR3: CASSLRGNSPLHF. Supplemented by reference TRBV7-2 and TRBJ1-6, the full variable domain reads GAGVSQSPSNKVTEKGKDVELRCDPISGHTALYWYRQSLGQGLEFLIYFQGNSAPDKSGLPSDRFSAERTGGSVSTLTIQRTQQEDSAVYLCASSLRGNSPLHFGNGTRLTVT.

V usage is TRBV7-8 and J usage is TRBJ2-5; TCRdb's assignment of TRBD2 cannot be checked, as there is no DNA. Germline-derived CDR1 and CDR2 are SGHVS and FQNEAQ. CDR3 length: 15 residues. CDR3 sequence reads: CASSSTSGSQETQYF.

The chain carries TRBV19 and TRBJ2-7. The germline V gene has CDR1 LNHDA and CDR2 SQIVND (reference sequence). The CDR3 runs 14 residues. This chain's CDR3 is CASSRVDGSYEQYF. The whole variable domain, remainder taken from reference TRBV19 and TRBJ2-7, is DGGITQSPKYLFRKEGQNVTLSCEQNLNHDAMYWYRQDPGQGLRLIYYSQIVNDFQKGDIAEGYSVSREKKESFPLTVTSAQKNPTAFYLCASSRVDGSYEQYFGPGTRLTVT.

The V gene is TRBV20-1, the J gene TRBJ1-2; absent DNA, TCRdb's TRBD1 call cannot be checked. The CDR3 covers 17 residues. CDR1 and CDR2 (germline): DFQATT, SNEGSKA (reference sequence). The CDR3 protein is CSASITRDRVSNYGYTF.

V is TRBV20-1 and J is TRBJ2-5. Germline loops: CDR1 DFQATT, CDR2 SNEGSKA (reference sequence). The CDR3 is 12 amino acids. CDR3 sequence reads: CSASARQETQYF.

The chain links TRBV20-1 to TRBJ1-1; TCRdb returns TRBD1, unconfirmable since there is no DNA. The CDR3 is made up of 15 amino acids. Germline V gives CDR1 DFQATT, CDR2 SNEGSKA (reference sequence). The CDR3 sequence is CSARGGGQSYTEAFF.

The V gene is TRBV28, the J gene TRBJ2-1; the D gene TCRdb calls, TRBD2, cannot be checked with no DNA. Germline V gives CDR1 MDHEN, CDR2 SYDVKM. CDR3 length: 16 residues. The CDR3 sequence is CASSSNSGVTYNEQFF.